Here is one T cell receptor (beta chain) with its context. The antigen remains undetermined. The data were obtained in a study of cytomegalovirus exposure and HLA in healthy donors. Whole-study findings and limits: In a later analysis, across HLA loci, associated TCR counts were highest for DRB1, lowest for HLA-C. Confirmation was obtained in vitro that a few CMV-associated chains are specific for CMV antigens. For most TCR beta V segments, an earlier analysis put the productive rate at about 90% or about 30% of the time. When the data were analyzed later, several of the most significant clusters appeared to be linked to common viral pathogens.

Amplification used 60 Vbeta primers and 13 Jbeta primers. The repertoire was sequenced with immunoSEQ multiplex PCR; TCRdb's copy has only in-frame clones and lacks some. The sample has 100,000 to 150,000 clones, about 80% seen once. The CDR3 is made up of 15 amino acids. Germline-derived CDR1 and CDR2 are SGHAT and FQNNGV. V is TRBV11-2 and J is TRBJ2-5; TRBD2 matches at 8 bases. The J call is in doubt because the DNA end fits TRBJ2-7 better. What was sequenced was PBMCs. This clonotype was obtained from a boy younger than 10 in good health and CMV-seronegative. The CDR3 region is CASSLELAARYEQYF. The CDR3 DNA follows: TGTGCCAGCAGCTTGGAACTAGCGGCGCGCTACGAGCAGTACTTC.